This T cell receptor (beta chain) was identified in a study of identical twins. This clonotype was recorded at least ten times. A universal primer site arose from template switching, and cDNA bore unique molecular identifiers. TCRdb re-analysed the 5' RACE reads in MiXCR, keeping a single row per CDR3 protein. The sample comprises 250,000 or so distinct CDR3 sequences, 9.5% to 15% of which are singletons, and 3.5% to 4.5% rests with the top ten. This sample also appeared in a second study, on yellow fever vaccine responses in identical twins. That study reports: After vaccination, twins' T cell response reportedly seemed partly convergent, partly personalized.

The sequence was obtained from a woman aged 18-35 years in good health. Sequencing was performed on memory (CD45RO+) T cells sorted from blood.

The CDR3 protein is CASSQEPSGYNEQFF. CDR3 DNA sequence: TGCGCCAGCAGCCAGGAACCTAGCGGGTACAATGAGCAGTTCTTC. The chain uses TRBV4-3 and TRBJ2-1; 8 bases are shared with TRBD2. The V and J ends lost 3 bases and 4 bases, in that order; junction bases with no gene match: 5. The CDR3 consists of 15 residues. Germline V gene lookup returns CDR1 LGHNA and CDR2 YSLEER.